A selection of T cell receptor beta chains follows, all from one sample in a study of chemoradiotherapy in HPV16-positive cancers. The protocol was immunoSEQ multiplex PCR, while the TCRdb copy is restricted to in-frame clones and leaves out a portion. The sample lists 9,000 to 13,000 clones; around four fifths were seen once. The sample was tumor tissue, taken from a patient who underwent chemoradiotherapy. These receptors were obtained from a human donor with HPV-associated anogenital cancer. The CDR3 runs from the conserved cysteine through the conserved F or W. D genes are given only for firm matches. Clone size is not always given. Where it is, it says once, few, many or a class for expanded clones.

V gene	clone size	J gene	D gene	CDR3 protein	CDR3 DNA
TRBV7-3	NA	TRBJ2-5	NA	CASSWFGGPQETQYF	TGTGCCAGCAGCTGGTTCGGGGGACCCCAAGAGACCCAGTACTTC
TRBV5-1	NA	TRBJ1-4	TRBD1	CASSRRAGTVNEKLFF	TGCGCCAGCAGCCGACGTGCCGGGACAGTTAATGAAAAACTGTTTTTT
TRBV9	NA	TRBJ2-7	NA	CASSTTLGGTKYF	TGTGCCAGCAGCACCACACTAGGCGGGACAAAGTACTTC
TRBV2	NA	TRBJ1-4	NA	CASSEGGRGNEKLFF	TGTGCCAGCAGTGAAGGTGGCAGGGGTAATGAAAAACTGTTTTTT
TRBV29-1	NA	TRBJ1-2	NA	CSVLQSGYGYTF	TGCAGCGTGCTCCAGTCGGGGTATGGCTACACCTTC
TRBV6-5	NA	TRBJ2-1	NA	CASRGRRGLAEQFF	TGTGCCAGCAGGGGCCGGCGGGGTCTCGCTGAGCAGTTCTTC
TRBV7-8	NA	TRBJ2-7	TRBD1	CASSQRDRAYEQYF	TGTGCCAGCAGCCAGCGGGACAGGGCCTACGAGCAGTACTTC
TRBV27	NA	TRBJ2-1	NA	CASSMRTTSIITEQFF	TGTGCCAGCAGTATGAGGACTACATCAATAATCACTGAGCAGTTCTTC
TRBV2	few	TRBJ1-5	TRBD1	CASSEVLGQGARQPQHF	TGTGCCAGCAGTGAAGTCCTAGGACAGGGGGCGCGTCAGCCCCAGCATTTT
TRBV6-5	NA	TRBJ1-1	NA	CASSYSIYAIEAFF	TGTGCCAGCAGTTACTCGATATACGCTATTGAAGCTTTCTTT